This T cell receptor beta chain comes out of a study of cytomegalovirus exposure and HLA in healthy donors. In the study overall: One earlier analysis, a look at around 180 million T cells, found roughly 110 million unique TCR beta sequences. The study, taken as a whole, reports: Reported findings show TCR beta sequences accurately forecast HLA-A and HLA-B alleles in most subjects. Within the data, a cluster of highly shared sequence variants was likely a sequencing artifact.

After removal of 1 base from V and 4 bases from J, the junction contained 3 bases not matched to a gene. This CDR3 has 14 amino acids. From germline, CDR1 is MGHDK and CDR2 SYGVNS. Use of 60 Vbeta and 13 Jbeta primers characterized the PCR. Sequencing used immunoSEQ multiplex PCR; TCRdb keeps in-frame clones, though not all of them. Among 150,000 to 200,000 clones listed, over 75% were seen once. Regarding this clone: The antigen remains unidentified.

This sequence was found in a man younger than 30 in good health and CMV-seronegative. Input material: PBMCs. The chain has TRBV25-1 and TRBJ1-1; 7 bases agree with TRBD1. The CDR3 DNA sequence: TGTGCCAGCAGTGAATCACAGGGGCGCACTGAAGCTTTCTTT. This gives the protein CASSESQGRTEAFF.